This T cell receptor beta chain was profiled in a study of cytomegalovirus exposure and HLA in healthy donors. The PCR contained 60 Vbeta and 13 Jbeta primers. Sequenced by immunoSEQ multiplex PCR; TCRdb stores in-frame clones only, minus some. This sample carries roughly 110,000 clones, more than 70% of them seen once, and the ten largest clones take 2.5%. The germline V gene encodes CDR1 SGHNT and CDR2 YENEEA. The junction had 6 bases not matched to a gene; V was cut back by 4 bases and J by 2 bases. CDR3 length: 15 amino acids. The sample comprised PBMCs. The source of this sequence is a man aged 35 to 55 in good health and CMV-seronegative. This chain joins TRBV11-3 and TRBJ2-5; 8 nucleotides match TRBD1. The CDR3 DNA reads as TGTGCCAGCAGCTCGACAGGACAGGGTCAAGAGACCCAGTACTTC. This sequence encodes CASSSTGQGQETQYF.